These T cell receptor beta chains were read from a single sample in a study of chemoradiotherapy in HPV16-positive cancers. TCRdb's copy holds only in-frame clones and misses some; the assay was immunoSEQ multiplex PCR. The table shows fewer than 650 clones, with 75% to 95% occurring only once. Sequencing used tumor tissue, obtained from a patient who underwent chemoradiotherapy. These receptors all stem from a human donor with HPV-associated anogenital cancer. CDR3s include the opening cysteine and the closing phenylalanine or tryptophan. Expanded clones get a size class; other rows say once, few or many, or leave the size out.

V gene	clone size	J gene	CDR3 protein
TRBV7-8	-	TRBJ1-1	CASSSRGTEAFF
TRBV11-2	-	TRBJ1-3	CASSPGTPGNTIYF
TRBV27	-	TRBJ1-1	CASSYGTGLNTEAFF
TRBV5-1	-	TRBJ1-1	CASSWNAAKANTEAFF
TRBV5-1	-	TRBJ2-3	CASSLRGRTGTDTQYF
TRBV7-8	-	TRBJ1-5	CASSSGTVSNQPQHF
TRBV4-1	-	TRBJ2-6	CASSQLTGTAESGANVLTF
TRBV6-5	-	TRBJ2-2	CASSYTRVGELFF
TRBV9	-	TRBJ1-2	CASSVALTDRGSDYGYTF
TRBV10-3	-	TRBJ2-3	CAISPDGTGLGTDTQYF
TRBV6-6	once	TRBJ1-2	CASTRDSSNYGYTF
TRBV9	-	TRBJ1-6	CASSVDGEPVPLHF
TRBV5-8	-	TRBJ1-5	CASSWTGQGGFSSNQPQHF
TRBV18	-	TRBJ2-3	CASSHQGRTDTQYF
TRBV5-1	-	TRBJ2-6	CASILRGSQSRANVLTF
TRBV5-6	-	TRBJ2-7	CASSLGWTGAYEQYF
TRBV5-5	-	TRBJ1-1	CASSSSRGPNTEAFF
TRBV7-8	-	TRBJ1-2	CASSLGVNGYTF
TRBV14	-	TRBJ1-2	CASSPGLSGYGYTF
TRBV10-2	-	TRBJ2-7	CASTTGTELSEQYF
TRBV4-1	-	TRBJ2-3	CASSQDERDRPLHTQYF
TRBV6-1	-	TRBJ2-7	CASSEDGWGIYEQYF
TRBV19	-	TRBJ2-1	CASVVADEQFF
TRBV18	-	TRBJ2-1	CASSVLAGDSYNEQFF
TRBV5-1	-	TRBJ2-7	CASNTGTGAAGEQYF
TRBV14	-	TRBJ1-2	CASSDRGSYGYTF
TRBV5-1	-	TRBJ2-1	CASSLELDEQFF
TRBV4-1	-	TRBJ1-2	CASSQEAWEKGGYTF
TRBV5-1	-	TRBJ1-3	CASSPVEGVAGTIYF
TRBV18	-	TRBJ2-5	CASSYGGEETQYF